The T cell receptor beta chain described here comes from a study of blood T cell repertoires in COVID-19. Background on the study: From the United States, Italy and Spain came samples of acute and convalescent COVID-19. The cDNA or gDNA used as material had been derived from T cells, B-cell-depleted T cells, or PBMCs.

The CDR3 length is 13 residues. V trimming: 2 bases; J trimming: 11 bases; junction bases outside the gene matches: 8. The germline CDR1 and CDR2 sequences are MDHEN and SYDVKM. The authors' processing: Amplification from reference gene primers served as the basis for estimated nucleated cell counts. Repertoires were generated with immunoSEQ multiplex PCR, while TCRdb's copy carries only in-frame clones and drops some. From that table come the V and J calls and clone size; the DNA was used to work out D and trimming. The profile shows a few hundred thousand clones, around 80% of them singletons. Material for sequencing was peripheral blood. The rearrangement uses TRBV28 and TRBJ1-1; 7 bases fit TRBD1. This receptor was obtained from a woman younger than 35 with acute or convalescent COVID-19. In nucleotides, the CDR3 is TGTGCCAGCAGTTTAATTGGGGGACAGTCGGCTTTCTTT. Its translation is CASSLIGGQSAFF.